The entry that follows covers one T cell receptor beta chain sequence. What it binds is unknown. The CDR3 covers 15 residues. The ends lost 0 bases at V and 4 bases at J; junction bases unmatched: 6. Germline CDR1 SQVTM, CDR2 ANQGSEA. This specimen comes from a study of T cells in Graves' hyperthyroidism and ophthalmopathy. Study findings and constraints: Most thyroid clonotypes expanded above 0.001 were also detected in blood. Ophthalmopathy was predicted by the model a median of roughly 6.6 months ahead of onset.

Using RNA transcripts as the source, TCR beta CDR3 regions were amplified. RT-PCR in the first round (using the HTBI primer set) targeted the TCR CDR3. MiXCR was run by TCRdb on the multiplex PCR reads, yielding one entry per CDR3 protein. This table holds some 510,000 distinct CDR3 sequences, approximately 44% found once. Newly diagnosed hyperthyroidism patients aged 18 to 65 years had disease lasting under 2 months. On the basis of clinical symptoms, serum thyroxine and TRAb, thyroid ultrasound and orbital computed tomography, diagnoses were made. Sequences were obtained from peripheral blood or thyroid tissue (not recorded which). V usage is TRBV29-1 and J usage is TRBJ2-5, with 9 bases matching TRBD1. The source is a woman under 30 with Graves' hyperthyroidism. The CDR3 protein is CSVEEGRTGVETQYF. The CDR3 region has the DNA TGCAGCGTTGAAGAGGGGCGGACAGGGGTAGAGACCCAGTACTTC.